This entry features one T cell receptor beta chain sequence. Which antigen it targets is not known. No much larger clone is present one base from it, and per-base qualities are unavailable. The source of the sample is a study of T cells after yellow fever vaccination (dated by TCRdb to the late 2010s). Looking at the study overall: The SMART-Seq v4 Ultra Low Input RNA kit was used to prepare libraries from fractions with low cell numbers. To follow T-cell clones before and after both primary and booster YFV17D yellow fever vaccination, bulk TCR alpha and beta repertoires underwent longitudinal sequencing. Two healthy male donors made up the cohort, one aged 18 to 30 years and the other aged 30 to 40 years. Blood samples were taken at several timepoints before and after primary and secondary immunization, and bulk PBMC replicates and cell subsets were isolated. Overall results and qualifications from the work: A small fraction of clonotypes showed up in both the CD4 and CD8 compartments, probably as a result of convergent recombination. Computational filtering was required because FACS-sorted repertoires could contain abundant contaminating clonotypes from the bulk population. The secondary T-cell response was weaker than the primary response but faster, peaking on day 5 instead of day 15. Most clones expanded after primary vaccination were re-detected after the booster (almost 97% of CD4 and around 88% of CD8), suggesting broad memory maintenance. Because only two donors were included in the study, the extent to which the findings can be generalized is limited.

This specimen's treatment or condition label, per the study, means: live attenuated yellow fever vaccine strain. A standard Ficoll-Paque protocol was used to isolate PBMCs from peripheral blood. CD4 and CD8 T-cell fractions were isolated with Dynabeads CD4 and CD8 positive selection kits. TriZol was used to extract RNA from bulk PBMCs, from CD4 and CD8 fractions, and from dextramer-positive and dextramer-negative fractions. TCR cDNA was synthesized by 5'RACE template switching, which introduced a universal primer site and unique molecular identifiers. Priming for cDNA synthesis came from both the TCR alpha and TCR beta constant segments. Library amplification used two PCR steps, and the second PCR step added sample barcodes and sequencing adapters. Libraries were sequenced on Illumina HiSeq 2500 (2x100 bp) or NovaSeq (2x150 bp). On the study's bioinformatics: Reads were demultiplexed and collapsed into UMI consensus sequences with MIGEC, and V(D)J alignment was performed with MiXCR. Clonotypes responding to the vaccine were identified with edgeR on replicate PBMC samples, with the criteria of FDR below 0.01 and a log2 fold change above 5 up to day 15. Each bulk clonotype received a CD4 or CD8 identity based on whether the sequenced CD4 or CD8 repertoire contained that clonotype at higher abundance. In-frame beta chains were kept once TCRdb had trimmed the public reads at Q25 with fastp and called clones with MiXCR. Every CDR3 protein is listed once, alongside the most common genes and DNA of its rows. These V and J calls are TCRdb output, not the study's own analysis. Within this sample are 200,000 or so distinct CDR3 sequences, with around 6.7% of them counted one time only. The top ten clonotypes cover 1% to 1.2% of the sample.

V is clipped by 7 bases and J by 1 base, and the sequence between their germline boundaries is 10 bases long. In the germline V gene, CDR1 corresponds to SQVTM and CDR2 to ANQGSEA. The CDR3 measures 13 amino acids from cysteine to phenylalanine. The only DNA kept is the CDR3, 39 bases in frame from the first base. Here the chain combines TRBV29-1 and TRBJ2-2, with no confidently assigned D gene. The sample consisted of CD4+ T cells sorted from PBMCs, taken on the day of the yellow fever booster vaccination. The origin of this receptor is a man under 40 who received the YFV17D yellow fever vaccine. The CDR3 region: CSGAQMNTGELFF. The nucleotide sequence is given as TGCAGCGGTGCACAAATGAACACCGGGGAGCTGTTTTTT.